A single sample is the source of the 10 T cell receptor beta chains below, sequenced in a study of blood T cell repertoires in COVID-19. The table came from immunoSEQ multiplex PCR; TCRdb's copy has only in-frame clones and leaves some out. This sample has approximately 32,000 clones, with roughly 84% found just once. The sequencing input was peripheral blood. These receptor sequences come from a man in his fifties or sixties with active COVID-19.

This chain connects TRBV19 to TRBJ1-2; 7 bases fit TRBD1. Germline V gene lookup returns CDR1 LNHDA and CDR2 SQIVND (reference sequence). The CDR3 is 14 amino acids. V trimming: 5 bases; J trimming: 8 bases; junction bases outside the gene matches: 11. The CDR3 nucleotides are TGTGCCAGTAGTTGGACAGGAAGAGAGCGGGGCTACACCTTC. This gives the protein CASSWTGRERGYTF.

The V call is TRBV6-5, the J call TRBJ1-5, with D perhaps matching TRBD1 (5 bases). The germline gives CDR1 MNHEY, CDR2 SVGAGI. The CDR3 length is 13 residues. Trimming left V 5 bases short and J 7 bases short, with 12 bases between. CDR3 nucleotides: TGTGCCAGCAGTCCGGACATAGTACAGCCCCAGCATTTT. It codes for CASSPDIVQPQHF.

The chain carries TRBV29-1 and TRBJ2-2; TRBD2 matches 7 bases. Germline CDR1 SQVTM, CDR2 ANQGSEA. The CDR3 length is 16 residues. Trimming removed 4 bases from V and 8 bases from J; junction bases left unmatched: 16. The chain's CDR3 is CSVGWVSGLLAGELFF. The DNA of the CDR3 is TGCAGCGTTGGATGGGTTAGCGGGTTATTAGCGGGGGAGCTGTTTTTT.

The chain carries TRBV5-6 and TRBJ1-2, with D tentatively TRBD1 (6 bases). Per the germline V gene, CDR1 is SGHDT and CDR2 is YYEEEE. The V end lost 4 bases, the J end lost 7 bases, and 17 bases lay between the germline ends. The CDR3 is made up of 14 amino acids. The CDR3 region has the DNA TGTGCCAGCAGCGAACAAGGGGGGGTCCGTGGCTACACCTTC. Its translation is CASSEQGGVRGYTF.

The V gene is TRBV19, the J gene TRBJ1-4; D is unclear. The CDR3 runs to 14 residues. Germline V gene sequence: CDR1 LNHDA, CDR2 SQIVND (reference sequence). Trimming took 7 bases from V and 2 from J, leaving 11 bases between them. The CDR3 DNA sequence: TGTGCCAGTAAACACCTCGGGACTAATGAAAAACTGTTTTTT. This translates into CASKHLGTNEKLFF.

The chain couples TRBV5-5 to TRBJ2-7; 7 nucleotides align to TRBD1. The CDR3 runs 13 residues. Unmatched junction bases numbered 4, after V lost 4 bases and J lost 3 bases. Germline CDR1 is SGHKS and CDR2 is YYEKEE (reference sequence). CDR3 in amino acids: CASSPGQNYEQYF. The CDR3 DNA reads TGTGCCAGCAGCCCGGGACAGAACTACGAGCAGTACTTC.

J is TRBJ1-4 and V is TRBV29-1, with TRBD1 as a possible D gene (6 bases). The CDR3 covers 14 residues. Trimming took 4 bases from V and 6 from J, leaving 15 bases between them. Germline V lookup: CDR1 SQVTM, CDR2 ANQGSEA. CDR3 in amino acids: CSVVPGAGDEKLFF. The CDR3, as DNA: TGCAGCGTTGTACCAGGGGCAGGGGATGAAAAACTGTTTTTT.

This clone was picked up a small number of times. This sequence joins TRBV30 and TRBJ2-7, with D tentatively TRBD1 (6 bases). CDR3 length: 12 amino acids. Germline V CDR1 and CDR2: GTSNPN, SVGIG (reference sequence). Trimming took 5 bases from V and 2 from J, leaving 10 bases between them. CDR3 DNA: TGTGCCTGGGGGACATCACCCTACGAGCAGTACTTC. Protein product: CAWGTSPYEQYF.

V is TRBV3-1 (or the pseudogene TRBV3-2) and J is TRBJ1-6; D gene ambiguous. From germline, CDR1 is LGHDT and CDR2 YNNKEL (reference sequence). The V gene lost 4 bases and the J gene lost 0 bases, with 10 bases spanning the gap. This CDR3 spans 16 amino acids. CDR3 in DNA: TGTGCCAGCAGCCCCGGCGCAGGCTCCTATAATTCACCCCTCCACTTT. This translates into CASSPGAGSYNSPLHF.

This chain links TRBV5-1 with TRBJ2-1; 9 bases line up with TRBD1. Germline CDR1 reads SGHRS; CDR2 reads YFSETQ. The V segment lost 4 bases and the J segment 13 bases; nucleotides outside the gene matches: 12. The CDR3 spans 14 residues. The CDR3 sequence: CASSKGQGAPQQFF. The CDR3 coding sequence is TGCGCCAGCAGCAAGGGACAGGGAGCCCCCCAACAGTTCTTC.